This T cell receptor (beta chain) was captured by sequencing in a study of blood T cells in healthy people across ages. The CDR3 totals 13 residues. Trimming pared 7 bases from V and 6 bases from J, leaving 16 bases between. Germline-derived CDR1 and CDR2 are GTSNPN and SVGIG (reference sequence). This clonotype came up once. For the second PCR, which ran for about 7 to 11 cycles, a sample-barcoded 5' primer and a J-beta primer mix were used. Every single cDNA molecule received a tag from a template-switch adaptor with 12 random nucleotides. TCRdb recomputed calls from the 5' RACE reads with MiXCR, one row per CDR3 protein. The repertoire includes 600,000 or so distinct CDR3 sequences, about 30% of them detected once, and about a sixth sits in the top ten.

The rearrangement uses TRBV30 and TRBJ1-5; unclear D gene. The origin of this receptor is an elderly woman in good health. The sequenced material came from blood. The DNA for the CDR3 is TGTGCCTTCGGCCAGAGGGCGGGTCAGCCCCAGCATTTT. This sequence encodes CAFGQRAGQPQHF.